Each of the 10 T cell receptor beta chains below was sequenced from the same sample in a study of regulatory T cells in long-lasting Graves disease. Assembly of TCR beta libraries relied on iRepertoire HTBI primers together with Arm-PCR of CDR3 regions. TCRdb called the multiplex PCR reads again in MiXCR, with one record for every CDR3 protein. The table has approximately 380,000 distinct CDR3 sequences, about 20% seen once. Described time point: persistent/refractory GD, antithyroid drugs over 5 years with positive TRAb. The TCR library was prepared using RNA isolated from PBMCs. Specimen: peripheral blood mononuclear cells (PBMCs), collected when the disease was refractory, from a patient treated with antithyroid drugs. These receptors originate from a female donor with Graves disease.

Many counts were recorded for this clonotype. The chain uses TRBV20-1 and TRBJ1-1; possibly TRBD1 for D (5 bases). Trimming pared 0 bases from V and 1 base from J, leaving 12 bases between. Germline CDR1 is DFQATT and CDR2 is SNEGSKA (reference sequence). The CDR3 extends over 15 amino acids. CDR3 in DNA: TGCAGTGCTAGAGATTCAGGGACGGCGAACACTGAAGCTTTCTTT. Encoded protein: CSARDSGTANTEAFF.

The chain is built from TRBV11-3 and TRBJ2-1; 8 bases are shared with TRBD2. V was pared by 3 bases and J by 5 bases, with 6 bases of the junction left unmatched. Germline CDR1 SGHNT, CDR2 YENEEA. The CDR3 contains 15 residues. CDR3: CASSFFGGDDNEQFF. The CDR3 bases are TGTGCCAGCAGCTTTTTCGGGGGGGATGACAATGAGCAGTTCTTC.

The V and J genes are TRBV10-2 and TRBJ1-2; D is possibly TRBD1 (6 bases). Germline lookup yields CDR1 WSHSY and CDR2 SAAADI. The CDR3 is 15 residues long. CDR3 nucleotide sequence: TGCGCAGACCGCCCGGGGGCATTGCACAACTATGGCTACACCTTC. It encodes CADRPGALHNYGYTF.

With regard to this clonotype: This may stem from a read error, because a much larger clone lies one nucleotide away. The chain has TRBV6-5 and TRBJ2-7; 10 bases are a match to TRBD2. Trimming at V came to 4 bases and at J to 6 bases, leaving 12 bases not matched to a gene. The CDR3 runs to 16 residues. Germline CDR1 reads MNHEY; CDR2 reads SVGAGI. The CDR3 loop reads CASSWGPASGSSEQYF. The CDR3 region has the DNA TGTGCCAGCAGTTGGGGCCCGGCTAGCGGGAGCAGCGAGCAGTACTTC.

This clonotype has just a few counts. The chain couples TRBV7-2 to TRBJ2-3, with no clear D. Looked up from germline, CDR1 is SGHTA and CDR2 is FQGNSA. V lost 5 bases and J lost 5, with 11 bases in between. CDR3 length equals 13 residues. CDR3 protein: CASSPIVKDTQYF. DNA of the CDR3: TGTGCCAGCAGCCCCATAGTCAAAGATACGCAGTATTTT.

In this sample, this clonotype turned up a few times. The J gene is TRBJ2-2, the V gene TRBV12-3 or TRBV12-4; no reliable D call. CDR3 length equals 13 residues. V was pared by 2 bases and J by 6 bases, with 7 bases between. This CDR3 is CASSLIAAGELFF. The CDR3 bases are TGTGCCAGCAGTTTAATCGCGGCCGGGGAGCTGTTTTTT.

Regarding this clonotype: A read error is possible here, since a much larger clone lies one base away. The rearrangement joins TRBV6-1 to TRBJ2-7, with a tentative D call TRBD2 (6 bases). The CDR3 spans 13 residues. Germline values: CDR1 MNHNS, CDR2 SASEGT. With 6 bases removed from V and 7 bases from J, the gap between germline ends came to 16 bases. CDR3 nucleotides: TGTGCCAGCAGAGTGGGACCAGCGGGTGAGCAGTACTTC. Translation gives CASRVGPAGEQYF.

V is TRBV9 and J is TRBJ2-7, with 8 bases lining up with TRBD2. This CDR3 has 14 amino acids. J gave up 6 bases and V 0 bases, and 5 bases lay outside the gene matches. Germline loops: CDR1 SGDLS, CDR2 YYNGEE. CDR3 DNA: TGTGCCAGCAGCGTAGGAAGCGGGAGAGGCGAGCAGTACTTC. This gives the protein CASSVGSGRGEQYF.

In DNA form, the CDR3 reads TGTGCCAGCAGCTTGACAGGTTTTCTGGACAATGAGCAGTTCTTC. Translating gives CASSLTGFLDNEQFF. The V call is TRBV7-2, the J call TRBJ2-1; tentatively, D is TRBD1 (6 bases). Germline V gene data show CDR1 as SGHTA and CDR2 as FQGNSA. The V end lost 3 bases, the J end lost 5 bases, and 14 bases lay between the germline ends. This CDR3 region has 15 residues.

This clonotype was counted at least ten times. CDR3 protein: CASSFGGRDDEQYF. DNA of the CDR3: TGTGCCAGCAGCTTCGGGGGGCGCGACGACGAGCAGTACTTC. The rearrangement links TRBV7-9 to TRBJ2-7, with a tentative D call TRBD2 (7 bases). Germline V gene lookup returns CDR1 SEHNR and CDR2 FQNEAQ (reference sequence). V gave up 3 bases and J gave up 5 bases, with 14 bases separating them. This CDR3 comprises 14 residues.